These 6 T cell receptor beta chains share one sample of origin, sequenced in a study of blood T cell repertoires in COVID-19. The assay was immunoSEQ multiplex PCR, and TCRdb's table has in-frame clones only and misses some. The data contain over 95,000 clones, roughly 76% of them seen just once; the ten biggest clones take up 10%. Sequenced sample: peripheral blood. The receptors stem from a human donor in a cohort sampled during active COVID-19.

The chain joins TRBV7-9 to TRBJ2-3; 9 bases align to TRBD2. The junction had 11 bases not matched to a gene; V was cut back by 5 bases and J by 2 bases. From germline, CDR1 is SEHNR and CDR2 FQNEAQ (reference sequence). The CDR3 is 17 amino acids. CDR3: CASSTYRAGGATDTQYF. As DNA, the CDR3 is TGTGCCAGCAGCACCTACCGTGCGGGGGGGGCCACAGATACGCAGTATTTT.

V gene TRBV5-4 combines with J gene TRBJ1-2, with 9 bases matching TRBD1. Germline assignment: CDR1 SGHNT and CDR2 YYREEE (reference sequence). The CDR3 length is 17 residues. V lost 0 bases and J lost 4; bases outside the gene matches: 10. CDR3 loop: CASSLAKGRQGGYGYTF. The CDR3 nucleotides read TGTGCCAGCAGCTTGGCCAAGGGTAGACAGGGGGGCTATGGCTACACCTTC.

The chain links TRBV5-6 to TRBJ2-1; perhaps TRBD2 as D (5 bases). The V gene's germline CDR1 is SGHDT and CDR2 YYEEEE. CDR3 size: 12 residues. Deletions cut 4 bases from V and 14 bases from J, with 16 bases between. The DNA of the CDR3 is TGTGCCAGCAGCCACGGACTGGCGGAGAAGTTCTTC. Its translation is CASSHGLAEKFF.

V usage is TRBV7-2 and J usage is TRBJ2-5, with 7 bases lining up with TRBD1. CDR1 SGHTA and CDR2 FQGNSA come from the germline V gene. CDR3 length equals 14 residues. Germline trimming cut 0 bases from V and 2 bases from J; bases unmatched to any gene: 0. CDR3 residues: CASSLAGQQETQYF. The DNA of the CDR3 is TGTGCCAGCAGCTTAGCGGGACAGCAAGAGACCCAGTACTTC. Filled out from reference TRBV7-2 and TRBJ2-5, the complete variable domain reads GAGVSQSPSNKVTEKGKDVELRCDPISGHTALYWYRQSLGQGLEFLIYFQGNSAPDKSGLPSDRFSAERTGGSVSTLTIQRTQQEDSAVYLCASSLAGQQETQYFGPGTRLLVL.

This clone was counted only a few times. This sequence joins TRBV30 and TRBJ2-5; D might be TRBD2 (6 bases). CDR3 size: 14 residues. The germline gives CDR1 GTSNPN, CDR2 SVGIG (reference sequence). The V end lost 0 bases, the J end lost 5 bases, and 13 bases lay between the germline ends. The CDR3 sequence: CAWSVGGPVETQYF. The CDR3 DNA reads as TGTGCCTGGAGTGTAGGAGGGCCCGTCGAGACCCAGTACTTC.

The V and J genes are TRBV12-5 and TRBJ2-5; 10 nucleotides line up with TRBD2. This CDR3 comprises 17 residues. Per the germline V gene, CDR1 is LGHNT and CDR2 is FRNRAP. V was clipped by 5 bases and J by 4 bases; unmatched bases: 13. CDR3 DNA: TGTGCTAGTGGTCGGGGTAGCGGGGGGTCAAGGGGAGAGACCCAGTACTTC. It yields the protein CASGRGSGGSRGETQYF.